One and the same sample provided the 2 T cell receptor beta chains below, sequenced in a study of molecular identifiers for immune sequencing clone quantification. TCRdb passed the PCR reads through MiXCR, listing each CDR3 protein once. The repertoire consists of about 97,000 distinct CDR3 sequences, with less than 35% occurring once and the leading ten covering about 9.1%. Material for sequencing was naive CD8+ T cells from blood, with Jurkat cell RNA spiked in. Sample subset: FACS-sorted CD8+CD4-CCR7+CD45RA+ naive T cells. These receptor sequences come from a human donor in good health. Some libraries in this study had Jurkat cell RNA spiked in.

For this clonotype: As the CDR3 is not closed by the conserved phenylalanine or tryptophan, this likely results from a read error. No DNA is shown, since the ends of the CDR3 on it are uncertain; the CDR3 is the one TCRdb lists. The V and J genes are TRBV6-2 or TRBV6-3 and TRBJ2-3; no check of the table's D call, TRBD2, against the DNA was made. Both ends counted, the CDR3 spans 17 residues. CDR1 and CDR2 from the germline V gene are MNHEY and SVGEGT. CDR3 loop: CASRGLAGRRVTDTQNV.

This clonotype has a handful of counts. This sequence joins TRBV5-1 and TRBJ1-5; D may be TRBD1 (5 bases). Trimming took off 0 bases at V and 6 bases at J, with 7 bases between the two ends. The CDR3 covers 13 residues. Germline CDR1 reads SGHRS; CDR2 reads YFSETQ. As DNA, the CDR3 is TGCGCCAGCAGCTTGGGGGGGACTCAGCCCCAGCATTTT. Its translation: CASSLGGTQPQHF.